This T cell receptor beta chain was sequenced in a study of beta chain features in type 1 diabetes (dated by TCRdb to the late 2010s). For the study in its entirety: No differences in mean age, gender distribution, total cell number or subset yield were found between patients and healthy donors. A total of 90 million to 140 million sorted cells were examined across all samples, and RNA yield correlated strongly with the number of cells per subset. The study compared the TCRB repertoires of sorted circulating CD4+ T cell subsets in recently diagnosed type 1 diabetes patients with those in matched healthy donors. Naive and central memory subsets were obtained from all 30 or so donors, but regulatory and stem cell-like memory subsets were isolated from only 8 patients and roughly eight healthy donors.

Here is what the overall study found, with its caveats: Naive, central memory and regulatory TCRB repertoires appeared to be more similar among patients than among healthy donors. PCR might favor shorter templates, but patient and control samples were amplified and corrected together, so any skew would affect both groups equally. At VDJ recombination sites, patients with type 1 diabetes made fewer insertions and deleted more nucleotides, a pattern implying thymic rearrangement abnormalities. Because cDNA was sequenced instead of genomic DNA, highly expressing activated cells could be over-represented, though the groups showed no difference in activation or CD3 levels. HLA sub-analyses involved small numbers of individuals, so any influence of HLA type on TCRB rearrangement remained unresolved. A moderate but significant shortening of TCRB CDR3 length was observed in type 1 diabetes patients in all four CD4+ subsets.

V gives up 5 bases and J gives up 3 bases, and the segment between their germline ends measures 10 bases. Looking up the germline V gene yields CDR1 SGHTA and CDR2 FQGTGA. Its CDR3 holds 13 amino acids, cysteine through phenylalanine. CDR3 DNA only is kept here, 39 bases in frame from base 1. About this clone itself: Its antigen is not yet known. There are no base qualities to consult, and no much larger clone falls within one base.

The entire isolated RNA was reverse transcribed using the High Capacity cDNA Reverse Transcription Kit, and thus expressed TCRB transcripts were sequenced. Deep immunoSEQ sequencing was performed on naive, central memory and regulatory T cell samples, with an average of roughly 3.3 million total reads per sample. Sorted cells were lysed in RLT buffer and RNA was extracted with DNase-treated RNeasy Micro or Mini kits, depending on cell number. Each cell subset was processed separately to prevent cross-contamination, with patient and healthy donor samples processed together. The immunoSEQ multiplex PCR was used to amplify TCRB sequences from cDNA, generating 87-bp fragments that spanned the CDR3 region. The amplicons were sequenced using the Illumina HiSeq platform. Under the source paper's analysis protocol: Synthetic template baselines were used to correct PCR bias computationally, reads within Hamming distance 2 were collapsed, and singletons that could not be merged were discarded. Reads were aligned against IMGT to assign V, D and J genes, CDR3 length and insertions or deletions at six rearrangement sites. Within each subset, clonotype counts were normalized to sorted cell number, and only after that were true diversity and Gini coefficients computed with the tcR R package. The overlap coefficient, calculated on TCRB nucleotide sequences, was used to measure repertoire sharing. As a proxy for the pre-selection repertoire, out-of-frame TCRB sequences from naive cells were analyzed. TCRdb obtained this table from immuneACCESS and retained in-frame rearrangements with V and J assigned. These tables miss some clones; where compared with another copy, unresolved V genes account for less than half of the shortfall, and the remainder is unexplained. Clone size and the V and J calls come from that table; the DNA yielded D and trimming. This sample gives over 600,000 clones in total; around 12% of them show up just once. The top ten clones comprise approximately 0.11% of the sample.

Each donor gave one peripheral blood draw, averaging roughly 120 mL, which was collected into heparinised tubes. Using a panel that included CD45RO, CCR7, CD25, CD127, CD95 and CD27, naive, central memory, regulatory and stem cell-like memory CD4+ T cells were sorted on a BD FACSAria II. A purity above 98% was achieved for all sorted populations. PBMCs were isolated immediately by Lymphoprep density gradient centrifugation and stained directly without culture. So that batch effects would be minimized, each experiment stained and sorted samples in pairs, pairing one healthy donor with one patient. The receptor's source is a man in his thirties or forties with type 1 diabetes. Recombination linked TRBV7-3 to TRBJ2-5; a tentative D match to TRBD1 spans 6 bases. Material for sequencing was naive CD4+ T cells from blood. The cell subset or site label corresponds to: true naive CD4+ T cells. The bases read TGTGCCAGCAGCCGACAGGAGAAAGAGACCCAGTACTTC. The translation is CASSRQEKETQYF.